This paragraph reports one TCR beta chain. Its antigen is not known. This entry is derived from a study of T-cell reconstitution after alpha-beta-depleted transplantation in children. Study conclusions and caveats: Some patients' high day-60 TCRbeta diversity was traced to surviving recipient T cells and thymic progenitors. Most T-cell counts and diversity one year after the transplant came from T cells that were newly produced. Expanded clones from the graft, numbering several hundred, reportedly supplied alpha-beta T cells about two months after transplant.

TCRbeta library construction was performed incorporating unique molecular identifiers. TCRdb analysed the PCR reads with MiXCR anew, one entry per CDR3 protein. This sample has about 250,000 distinct CDR3 sequences, with roughly a quarter found just once. Trimming removed 6 bases at V and 3 bases at J, with 11 bases between. Per the germline V gene, CDR1 is DFQATT and CDR2 is SNEGSKA (reference sequence). This CDR3 is built from 12 residues. The source of this sequence is a female patient aged 2-9 years who had a stem cell transplant for congenital amegakaryocytic thrombocytopenia, so the T cells may come from the graft donor. This rearrangement joins TRBV20-1 to TRBJ1-2; no definite D call. This specimen consisted of PBMCs, mostly from graft donor cells, obtained 360 days after TCRalphabeta/CD19-depleted stem cell transplant. CDR3 protein: CSAVDTYYGYTF. For the CDR3, the DNA is TGCAGTGCAGTAGACACCTACTATGGCTACACCTTC.